The clone carrying this TCR beta chain was detected ten times or more. Its cognate antigen is unknown. This record comes from a study of response to subunit inactivated influenza vaccine. Findings and caveats of the study: That few new T cells are recruited by each seasonal influenza vaccination was the authors' suggestion.

The CDR3 loop spans 15 amino acids. Germline V lookup: CDR1 LNHDA, CDR2 SQIVND (reference sequence). V was pared by 4 bases and J by 1 base, with 12 bases between. Each CDR3 protein gets one entry after TCRdb re-called the RT-PCR reads with MiXCR. Of approximately 680,000 distinct CDR3 sequences listed, less than 20% are singletons. Specimen: PBMCs from blood, collected approximately 12 days after vaccination. J is TRBJ2-3 and V is TRBV19; a weak D match, TRBD2 (7 bases). This clonotype was obtained from a man aged 45-60 years who received an inactivated influenza vaccine. DNA for the CDR3: TGTGCCAGTAGTAGCGGGGGCTTGGGCACAGATACGCAGTATTTT. Its translation: CASSSGGLGTDTQYF.